Following are 15 T cell receptor beta chains from one sample sequenced in a study of T cell responses to AZD1222 COVID-19 vaccine. Libraries were prepared by immunoSEQ multiplex PCR; TCRdb keeps only in-frame clonotypes and omits some of them. The repertoire includes about 140,000 clones, about nine tenths of them detected once, and approximately 4.8% sits in the top ten. Sequencing was performed on peripheral blood, taken on day 0 of AZD1222 vaccination. These receptors came from an adult in good health.

This chain uses TRBV27 with TRBJ2-3; 8 nucleotides line up with TRBD2. Germline CDR1 is MNHEY and CDR2 is SMNVEV (reference sequence). The V and J ends lost 6 bases and 0 bases, in that order; junction bases with no gene match: 5. This CDR3 has 15 residues. The CDR3 nucleotides are TGTGCCAGCAGGACTGGACTAGCCAGCACAGATACGCAGTATTTT. Its translation is CASRTGLASTDTQYF.

The genes are TRBV29-1 and TRBJ2-1; 11 bases are a match to TRBD2. The CDR3 has 14 amino acids. V gave up 4 bases and J gave up 8 bases; unmatched junction bases: 7. Looked up from germline, CDR1 is SQVTM and CDR2 is ANQGSEA. The CDR3 loop reads CSVAETSGIDEQFF. The CDR3 DNA sequence: TGCAGCGTTGCGGAGACTAGCGGGATCGATGAGCAGTTCTTC.

The chain couples TRBV6-1 to TRBJ2-6; no definite D call. The germline CDR1 and CDR2 sequences are MNHNS and SASEGT. The V end was cut by 6 bases, the J end by 0 bases, with 12 bases between. The CDR3 is made up of 16 amino acids. This CDR3 is CASSERSGSGANVLTF. For the CDR3, the DNA is TGTGCCAGCAGCGAACGATCAGGCTCTGGGGCCAACGTCCTGACTTTC.

The chain has TRBV9 and TRBJ1-2; D possibly corresponds to TRBD1 (5 bases). CDR1 and CDR2 from the germline V gene are SGDLS and YYNGEE. This CDR3 contains 11 residues. Trimming cost V 2 bases and J 7 bases, with 6 bases left between them. The CDR3 DNA follows: TGTGCCAGCAGCGTGGGGGTTGGCTACACCTTC. Amino acids: CASSVGVGYTF.

The CDR3 region is CASSQLASGGYYEQYF. CDR3 sequence (DNA): TGTGCCAGCAGCCAACTAGCTAGCGGAGGCTACTACGAGCAGTACTTC. This chain links TRBV3-1 (or the pseudogene TRBV3-2) with TRBJ2-7; 7 nucleotides match TRBD2. CDR3 length: 16 amino acids. J lost 3 bases, V lost 2 bases, and 10 bases had no gene match. Germline CDR1 LGHDT, CDR2 YNNKEL (reference sequence).

The chain combines TRBV27 with TRBJ2-7, with D unresolved. V was trimmed by 0 bases and J by 5 bases, leaving 8 bases between them. This CDR3 region has 13 residues. Germline V CDR1 and CDR2: MNHEY, SMNVEV (reference sequence). For the CDR3, the DNA is TGTGCCAGCAGTTTATCTAGGGTTAACGAGCAGTACTTC. This translates into CASSLSRVNEQYF.

This chain links TRBV27 with TRBJ2-2; TRBD1 is a possible D gene (6 bases). This CDR3 is 16 amino acids long. Germline loops: CDR1 MNHEY, CDR2 SMNVEV (reference sequence). Trimming took off 6 bases at V and 0 bases at J, with 14 bases between the two ends. The CDR3 DNA is TGTGCCAGCAGGATGGCAGGGGATTCGAACACCGGGGAGCTGTTTTTT. This gives the protein CASRMAGDSNTGELFF.

The rearrangement links TRBV20-1 to TRBJ2-5; D is unresolved. Germline CDR1 and CDR2: DFQATT and SNEGSKA (reference sequence). CDR3 length: 11 residues. Trimming stripped 3 bases from V and 4 bases from J, with 6 bases between. CDR3 sequence reads: CSARASETQYF. CDR3 DNA: TGCAGTGCTAGGGCCTCAGAGACCCAGTACTTC.

V is TRBV10-1 and J is TRBJ2-1, with 8 bases matching TRBD2. The germline V gene encodes CDR1 WNHNN and CDR2 SYGVQD (reference sequence). The CDR3 consists of 14 residues. V lost 2 bases, J lost 10 bases, and 7 bases stayed unmatched. Here the CDR3 reads CASSEGTRFGEQFF. In nucleotides, the CDR3 is TGCGCCAGCAGTGAGGGGACTAGATTCGGGGAGCAGTTCTTC.

The rearrangement links TRBV6-5 to TRBJ2-7; D gene ambiguous. Trimming removed 7 bases at V and 0 bases at J, with 4 bases between. The CDR3 consists of 11 residues. Germline CDR1 MNHEY, CDR2 SVGAGI. CDR3 in amino acids: CASKDSYEQYF. CDR3 DNA sequence: TGTGCCAGCAAAGACTCCTACGAGCAGTACTTC.

J is TRBJ2-2 and V is TRBV5-6; TRBD2 matches at 9 bases. Unmatched junction bases numbered 10, after V lost 0 bases and J lost 4 bases. Looked up from germline, CDR1 is SGHDT and CDR2 is YYEEEE. This CDR3 contains 18 residues. CDR3 nucleotide sequence: TGTGCCAGCAGCTTGGCAGTTAGCGGGAGTTTTTTCACCGGGGAGCTGTTTTTT. Protein: CASSLAVSGSFFTGELFF.

The V gene is TRBV29-1, the J gene TRBJ1-4; possible D gene TRBD1, 5 bases. CDR1 SQVTM and CDR2 ANQGSEA come from the germline V gene. The CDR3 sequence is 15 residues long. The V gene lost 4 bases and the J gene lost 0 bases, with 12 bases spanning the gap. The CDR3 protein is CSVGGDGTTNEKLFF. DNA for the CDR3: TGCAGCGTTGGGGGGGACGGAACAACTAATGAAAAACTGTTTTTT.

The V call is TRBV6-5, the J call TRBJ2-2; 11 bases are shared with TRBD2. From germline, CDR1 is MNHEY and CDR2 SVGAGI. The CDR3 has 15 amino acids. Trimming removed 7 bases from V and 4 bases from J; junction bases left unmatched: 5. CDR3 loop: CASIAGGPGTGELFF. CDR3 bases: TGTGCCAGCATAGCGGGAGGGCCTGGCACCGGGGAGCTGTTTTTT.

The gene calls are TRBV27 and TRBJ2-7, with D perhaps TRBD2 (5 bases). Germline loops: CDR1 MNHEY, CDR2 SMNVEV (reference sequence). The CDR3 spans 15 residues. V was pared by 2 bases and J by 6 bases, with 17 bases between. The CDR3 coding sequence is TGTGCCAGCAGTTTACAGGACTCCATCCTAGGCGAGCAGTACTTC. It codes for CASSLQDSILGEQYF.

The chain employs TRBV7-9 and TRBJ2-3; tentatively, D is TRBD2 (6 bases). CDR3 length: 14 amino acids. CDR1 and CDR2 (germline): SEHNR, FQNEAQ (reference sequence). The ends were cut back, 4 bases at V and 2 bases at J, with 10 bases in the middle. The DNA for the CDR3 is TGTGCCAGCAGCTCGGGGACTTCCACAGATACGCAGTATTTT. Translation gives CASSSGTSTDTQYF.